The rows below give T cell receptor beta chains drawn from one sample of a study of cytomegalovirus exposure and HLA in healthy donors. Libraries were prepared by immunoSEQ multiplex PCR; TCRdb keeps only in-frame clonotypes and omits some of them. The repertoire consists of some 140,000 clones, with approximately 86% occurring once and the leading ten covering over 2%. Sequencing used PBMCs. All receptors come from a human donor in good health. Each CDR3 is given with its conserved first and last residue. The order of the fields is J gene, V gene, clone size, CDR3 protein. Clone size appears in some rows only: once, few, many, or a class for an expanded clone.

J gene: TRBJ2-1; V gene: TRBV27; clone size: -; CDR3 protein: CASSLSPTAYNEQFF
J gene: TRBJ1-5; V gene: TRBV2; clone size: -; CDR3 protein: CASSGSTGGVGVNQPQHF
J gene: TRBJ2-7; V gene: TRBV28; clone size: -; CDR3 protein: CASSPSTLYLEQYF
J gene: TRBJ2-7; V gene: TRBV28; clone size: -; CDR3 protein: CASSLPLRLAGFGYEQYF
J gene: TRBJ1-1; V gene: TRBV9; clone size: few; CDR3 protein: CASSGQGEYTEAFF
J gene: TRBJ2-7; V gene: TRBV6-6; clone size: -; CDR3 protein: CASSSWTGGSYEQYF
J gene: TRBJ1-4; V gene: TRBV27; clone size: -; CDR3 protein: CASSSAGTGVEKLFF
J gene: TRBJ1-2; V gene: TRBV6-6; clone size: -; CDR3 protein: CASSRTGTNYGYTF
J gene: TRBJ2-7; V gene: TRBV7-9; clone size: -; CDR3 protein: CASTFGQTYEQYF
J gene: TRBJ2-2; V gene: TRBV30; clone size: -; CDR3 protein: CACKPGLAASGELFF
J gene: TRBJ2-2; V gene: TRBV9; clone size: -; CDR3 protein: CASSRGDLNTGELFF
J gene: TRBJ2-1; V gene: TRBV4-1; clone size: few; CDR3 protein: CASSQDYLNEQFF
J gene: TRBJ2-5; V gene: TRBV12-5; clone size: -; CDR3 protein: CASGGVADLQETQYF
J gene: TRBJ1-1; V gene: TRBV29-1; clone size: -; CDR3 protein: CSVEEFKVASEAFF
J gene: TRBJ2-7; V gene: TRBV19; clone size: -; CDR3 protein: CATRSPRGAYEQYF
J gene: TRBJ2-7; V gene: TRBV6-6; clone size: -; CDR3 protein: CASSYRAGPYEQYF
J gene: TRBJ2-5; V gene: TRBV5-6; clone size: -; CDR3 protein: CASSLDGGGQETQYF
J gene: TRBJ1-5; V gene: TRBV6-5; clone size: -; CDR3 protein: CASRPGHDNQPQHF
J gene: TRBJ2-7; V gene: TRBV5-6; clone size: -; CDR3 protein: CASRTGQGMAEQYF
J gene: TRBJ2-1; V gene: TRBV11-2; clone size: -; CDR3 protein: CASSSSNEQFF
J gene: TRBJ2-7; V gene: TRBV7-9; clone size: -; CDR3 protein: CASSLGLAGGYEQYF
J gene: TRBJ2-1; V gene: TRBV30; clone size: -; CDR3 protein: CAWRGDRRSSNEQFF
J gene: TRBJ1-2; V gene: TRBV5-4; clone size: -; CDR3 protein: CASRGGTGGVYGYTF
J gene: TRBJ1-1; V gene: TRBV28; clone size: once; CDR3 protein: CASSSGQGKAFF
J gene: TRBJ2-3; V gene: TRBV5-6; clone size: -; CDR3 protein: CASSPGFSGRTDTQYF
J gene: TRBJ2-6; V gene: TRBV6-1; clone size: -; CDR3 protein: CASSGDRVAHSGANVLTF
J gene: TRBJ1-2; V gene: TRBV5-6; clone size: -; CDR3 protein: CASSFIRQNYGYTF
J gene: TRBJ1-1; V gene: TRBV9; clone size: -; CDR3 protein: CASSAGLGQMNTEAFF
J gene: TRBJ1-1; V gene: TRBV19; clone size: -; CDR3 protein: CASYNSFTEAFF
J gene: TRBJ1-2; V gene: TRBV2; clone size: -; CDR3 protein: CASSEALLWTGGYGYTF
J gene: TRBJ2-3; V gene: TRBV7-8; clone size: -; CDR3 protein: CASSLAPGQDGTDTQYF
J gene: TRBJ2-6; V gene: TRBV5-4; clone size: -; CDR3 protein: CASSQGGSLGSGANVLTF